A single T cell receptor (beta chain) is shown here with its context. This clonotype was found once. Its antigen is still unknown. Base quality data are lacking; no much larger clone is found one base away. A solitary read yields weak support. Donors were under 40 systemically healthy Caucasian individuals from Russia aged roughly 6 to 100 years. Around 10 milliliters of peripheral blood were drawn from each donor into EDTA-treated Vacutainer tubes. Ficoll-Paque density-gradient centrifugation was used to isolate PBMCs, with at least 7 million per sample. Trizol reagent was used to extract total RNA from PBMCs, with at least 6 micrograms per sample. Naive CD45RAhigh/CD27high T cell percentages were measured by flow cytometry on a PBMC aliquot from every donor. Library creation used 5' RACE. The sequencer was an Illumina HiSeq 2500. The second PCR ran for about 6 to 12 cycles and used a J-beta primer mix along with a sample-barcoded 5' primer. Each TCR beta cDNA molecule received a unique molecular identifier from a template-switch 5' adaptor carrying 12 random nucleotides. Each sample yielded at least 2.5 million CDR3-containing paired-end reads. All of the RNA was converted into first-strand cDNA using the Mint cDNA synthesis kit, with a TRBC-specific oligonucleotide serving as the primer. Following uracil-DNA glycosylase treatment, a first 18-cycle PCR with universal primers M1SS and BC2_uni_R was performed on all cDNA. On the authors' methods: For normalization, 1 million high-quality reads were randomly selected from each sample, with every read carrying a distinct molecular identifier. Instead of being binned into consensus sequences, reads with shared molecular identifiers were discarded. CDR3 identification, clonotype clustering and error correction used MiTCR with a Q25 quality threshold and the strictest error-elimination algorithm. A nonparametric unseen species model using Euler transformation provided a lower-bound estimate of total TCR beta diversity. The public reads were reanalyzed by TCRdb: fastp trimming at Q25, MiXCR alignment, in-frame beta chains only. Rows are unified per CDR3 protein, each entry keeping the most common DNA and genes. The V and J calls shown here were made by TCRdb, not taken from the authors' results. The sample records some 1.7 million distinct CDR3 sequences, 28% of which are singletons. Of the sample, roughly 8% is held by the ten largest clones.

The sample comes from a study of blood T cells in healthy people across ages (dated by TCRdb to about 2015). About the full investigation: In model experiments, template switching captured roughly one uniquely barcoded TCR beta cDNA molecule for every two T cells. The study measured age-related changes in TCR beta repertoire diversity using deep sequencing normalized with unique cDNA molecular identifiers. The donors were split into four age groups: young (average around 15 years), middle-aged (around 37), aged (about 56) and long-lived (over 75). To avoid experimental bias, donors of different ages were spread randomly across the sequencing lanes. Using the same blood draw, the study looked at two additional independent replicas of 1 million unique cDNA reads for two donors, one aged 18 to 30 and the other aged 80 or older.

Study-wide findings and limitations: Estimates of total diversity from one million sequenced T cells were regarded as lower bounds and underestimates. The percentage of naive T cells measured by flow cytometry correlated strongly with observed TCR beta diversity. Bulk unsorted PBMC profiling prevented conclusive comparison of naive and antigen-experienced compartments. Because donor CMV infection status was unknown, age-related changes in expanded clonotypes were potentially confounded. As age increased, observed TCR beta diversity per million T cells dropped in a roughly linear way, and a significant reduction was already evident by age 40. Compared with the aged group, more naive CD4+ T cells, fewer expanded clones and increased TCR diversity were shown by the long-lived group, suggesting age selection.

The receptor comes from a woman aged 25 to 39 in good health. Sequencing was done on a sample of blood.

The bases read TGTGCCAGCAGTCCCAGGACAGGGGACGGGTCCTATGGCTACACCTTC. Its protein is CASSPRTGDGSYGYTF. Recombination joined TRBV2 with TRBJ1-2; TRBD1 fits 9 bases in the junction. The CDR3 measures 16 amino acids from cysteine to phenylalanine. Here the CDR3 DNA is all that survives: 48 bases in frame from base 1. V loses 5 bases at its end and J loses 4 bases; junction bases beyond the gene matches: 11. CDR1 and CDR2 are drawn from the germline V gene: SNHLY, FYNNEI.